This entry is about one TCR beta chain. Healthy Caucasian individuals from Russia aged 6 to 90 were enrolled as donors. Sample-barcoded 5' priming and a J-beta primer mix drove a second PCR of roughly 7 to 11 cycles. TCRdb processed the 5' RACE reads anew with MiXCR; each CDR3 protein has one entry. The repertoire holds fewer than 1,000,000 distinct CDR3 sequences, with 46% as singletons. After removal of 1 base from V and 3 bases from J, the junction contained 8 bases not matched to a gene. Germline CDR1 and CDR2: SGHTA and FQGNSA. The CDR3 runs 16 residues. The entry originates in a study of blood T cells in healthy people across ages.

J is TRBJ2-5 and V is TRBV7-2; 7 nucleotides align to TRBD2. The clonotype was recovered from an elderly man in good health. The sample taken for sequencing was blood. CDR3 residues: CASSLVTGGGEETQYF. In nucleotides, the CDR3 is TGTGCCAGCAGCTTAGTGACTGGCGGGGGAGAAGAGACCCAGTACTTC. The full variable domain, rest sourced from reference TRBV7-2 and TRBJ2-5, is GAGVSQSPSNKVTEKGKDVELRCDPISGHTALYWYRQSLGQGLEFLIYFQGNSAPDKSGLPSDRFSAERTGGSVSTLTIQRTQQEDSAVYLCASSLVTGGGEETQYFGPGTRLLVL.